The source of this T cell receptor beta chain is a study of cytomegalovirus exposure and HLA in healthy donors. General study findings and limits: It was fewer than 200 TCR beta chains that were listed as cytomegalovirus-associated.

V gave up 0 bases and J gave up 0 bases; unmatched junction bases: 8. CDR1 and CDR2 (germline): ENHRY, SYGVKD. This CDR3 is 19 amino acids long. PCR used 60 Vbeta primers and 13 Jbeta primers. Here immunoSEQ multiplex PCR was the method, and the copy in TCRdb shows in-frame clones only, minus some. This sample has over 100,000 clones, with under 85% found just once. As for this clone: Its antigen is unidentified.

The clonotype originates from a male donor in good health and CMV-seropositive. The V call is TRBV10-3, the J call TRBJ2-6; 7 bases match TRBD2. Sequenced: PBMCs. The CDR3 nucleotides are TGTGCCATCAGTGAGTCCAGGGCGGGGGTTTCCTCTGGGGCCAACGTCCTGACTTTC. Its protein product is CAISESRAGVSSGANVLTF.